Sequencing of this TCR beta chain was carried out in a study of blood T cell repertoires in COVID-19. Looked up from germline, CDR1 is SGHTA and CDR2 is FQGNSA. The CDR3 has 15 amino acids. V was clipped by 0 bases and J by 0 bases, with 6 bases between them. Original handling: The authors estimated nucleated cell counts from reference gene primer amplification. Libraries were prepared by immunoSEQ multiplex PCR; TCRdb keeps only in-frame clonotypes and omits some of them. The V and J calls and clone size are taken from that table; D and trimming were inferred from the DNA. The sample includes about 390,000 clones, around nine tenths of them seen just once.

This clonotype originated in a woman between 45 and 65 years old who had recovered from COVID-19. The source material was PBMCs or T cells enriched from blood (not recorded which). This sequence joins TRBV7-2 and TRBJ1-3; D is ambiguous. The CDR3: CASSLALSSGNTIYF. DNA of the CDR3: TGTGCCAGCAGCTTAGCGCTTAGCTCTGGAAACACCATATATTTT.